The rows below give T cell receptor beta chains drawn from one sample of a study of neurological immune-mediated disorders. Via MiXCR, TCRdb re-called the 5' RACE reads, giving one row per CDR3 protein. The sample records tens of thousands of distinct CDR3 sequences, about 9.5% being singletons. The specimen was PBMCs. All receptors derive from a man aged 45-65 years in good health. CDR3s include the opening cysteine and the closing phenylalanine or tryptophan. Each record gives: V gene, clone size, D gene, J gene, CDR3 protein, CDR3 DNA. The D gene is left open where the match is weak. Where a row states a size, it is once, few, many or the class of an expanded clone; other rows omit it.

TRBV5-5	many	TRBD2	TRBJ2-7	CASSLVGGGNEQYF	TGTGCCAGCAGCTTGGTCGGGGGGGGTAACGAGCAGTACTTC
TRBV4-1	few	TRBD1	TRBJ1-5	CASSQVPQGANNQPQHF	TGCGCCAGCAGCCAAGTACCGCAGGGGGCAAACAATCAGCCCCAGCATTTT
TRBV20-1	many	.	TRBJ2-5	CSAKPGAPKETQYF	TGCAGTGCGAAGCCGGGGGCTCCGAAAGAGACCCAGTACTTC
TRBV20-1	many	.	TRBJ1-2	CSAEIGTVGYTF	TGCAGTGCGGAGATAGGAACGGTCGGCTACACCTTC
TRBV5-1	many	TRBD1	TRBJ2-2	CATQGADTGELFF	TGCGCCACACAGGGGGCCGACACCGGGGAGCTGTTTTTT
TRBV7-3	many	.	TRBJ2-5	CASSLRREETQYF	TGTGCCAGCAGCTTAAGACGGGAAGAGACCCAGTACTTC
TRBV5-1	many	TRBD1	TRBJ2-1	CASSLGDRGDNEQFF	TGCGCCAGCAGCTTGGGGGACAGGGGGGACAATGAGCAGTTCTTC
TRBV7-8	many	TRBD2	TRBJ2-3	CASSSGLAGNRLADTQYF	TGTGCCAGCAGCTCCGGACTAGCGGGGAATCGGTTAGCAGATACGCAGTATTTT
TRBV7-8	many	.	TRBJ1-5	CASSSTDSQPQHF	TGTGCCAGCAGCTCGACGGACAGCCAGCCCCAGCATTTT
TRBV5-6	many	.	TRBJ2-2	CASSPRQFWNTGELFF	TGTGCCAGCAGCCCGAGACAGTTCTGGAACACCGGGGAGCTGTTTTTT
TRBV30	many	TRBD1	TRBJ1-2	CAWSPDRVEYGYTF	TGTGCCTGGAGCCCCGACAGGGTAGAATATGGCTACACCTTC
TRBV5-1	many	.	TRBJ2-1	CASTKDTVSSYNEQFF	TGCGCCAGCACTAAGGACACCGTGAGCTCCTACAATGAGCAGTTCTTC
TRBV24-1	many	.	TRBJ1-1	CATSDSEYEAFF	TGTGCCACCAGTGACTCTGAATATGAAGCTTTCTTT
TRBV7-3	many	.	TRBJ2-7	CASSATGSRAEQYF	TGTGCCAGCAGCGCTACAGGTTCCCGAGCCGAGCAGTACTTC
TRBV5-1	many	TRBD2	TRBJ2-1	CASSLDSGGVYNEQFF	TGCGCCAGCAGCTTGGATAGCGGGGGTGTCTACAATGAGCAGTTCTTC
TRBV7-9	.	.	TRBJ1-5	CANSLAGRDYQHQHF	TGTGCCAACAGCTTAGCGGGCAGGGATTATCAGCACCAGCATTTT
TRBV5-1	many	.	TRBJ2-5	CASSFNGPLRGGGETQYF	TGCGCCAGCAGCTTCAACGGGCCCCTACGTGGGGGCGGGGAGACCCAGTACTTC
TRBV27	many	TRBD1	TRBJ2-7	CARHSGTGGSNEQYF	TGTGCCAGACACTCCGGGACAGGGGGTTCCAACGAGCAGTACTTC
TRBV29-1	many	.	TRBJ1-2	CSVWTYYGYTF	TGCAGCGTTTGGACATACTATGGCTACACCTTC
TRBV9	many	.	TRBJ2-7	CASSVGPLYEQYF	TGTGCCAGCAGCGTCGGGCCGTTATACGAGCAGTACTTC
TRBV9	many	.	TRBJ2-2	CASSVGPGPDTGELFF	TGTGCCAGCAGCGTGGGCCCGGGACCTGACACCGGGGAGCTGTTTTTT
TRBV6-1	many	.	TRBJ2-7	CASSLRREWEQYF	TGTGCCAGCAGCCTCAGACGGGAATGGGAGCAGTACTTC
TRBV10-2	many	.	TRBJ2-7	CASSESQRLSYEQYF	TGCGCCAGCAGTGAGTCCCAGCGCCTCTCCTACGAGCAGTACTTC
TRBV27	many	TRBD2	TRBJ2-7	CASRRLAGTDYEQYF	TGTGCCAGCAGAAGACTAGCGGGGACCGACTACGAGCAGTACTTC
TRBV5-1	many	.	TRBJ1-1	CASSLGIRMNTEAFF	TGCGCCAGCAGCTTGGGAATACGTATGAACACTGAAGCCTTCTTT
TRBV6-2/TRBV6-3	.	.	TRBJ2-7	CASTHRQAYDQYF	TGTGCCAGCACTCACCGGCAGGCCTACGATCAGTACTTC
TRBV10-2	many	.	TRBJ1-6	CASRLTSGDSYNSPLHF	TGCGCCAGCAGACTCACTTCAGGGGATTCCTATAATTCACCCCTCCACTTT
TRBV15	many	TRBD1	TRBJ2-3	CATSSPRTGSFTDTQYF	TGTGCCACCAGCAGCCCAAGGACAGGGAGTTTCACAGATACGCAGTATTTT
TRBV9	many	TRBD2	TRBJ2-2	CASSVSGGSTGELFF	TGTGCCAGCAGCGTGTCGGGCGGGAGCACCGGGGAGCTGTTTTTT
TRBV20-1	many	.	TRBJ2-1	CSALRYSEQFF	TGCAGTGCCCTAAGGTATAGTGAGCAGTTCTTC
TRBV5-1	many	TRBD1	TRBJ2-1	CASSLVPGGQGAYEQFF	TGCGCCAGCAGCTTGGTACCGGGTGGACAGGGGGCCTATGAGCAGTTCTTC
TRBV5-1	many	.	TRBJ2-7	CASSSRRAGAVEEQYF	TGCGCCAGCAGCTCCCGGCGGGCAGGGGCTGTAGAAGAGCAGTACTTC
TRBV28	many	TRBD2	TRBJ2-3	CASSPASGGAHDTQYF	TGTGCCAGCAGTCCCGCTAGCGGGGGGGCTCACGATACGCAGTATTTT
TRBV7-2	many	.	TRBJ2-5	CASSLALRAEETQYF	TGTGCCAGCAGCTTAGCGTTAAGGGCAGAAGAGACCCAGTACTTC
TRBV9	.	.	TRBJ2-6	CASSVPGANVLTF	TGTGCCAGCAGCGTGCCCGGGGCCAACGTCCTGACTTTC
TRBV7-3	many	.	TRBJ2-7	CASSLSDGAYEQYF	TGTGCCAGCAGCTTATCTGACGGAGCCTACGAGCAGTACTTC
TRBV4-3	many	.	TRBJ2-7	CASSQVIPGTLSVYEQYF	TGCGCCAGCAGCCAAGTAATACCCGGGACTCTGAGCGTCTACGAGCAGTACTTC
TRBV24-1	many	TRBD2	TRBJ2-2	CATSDWRSGSNTGELFF	TGTGCCACCAGTGATTGGCGTAGCGGGTCAAACACCGGGGAGCTGTTTTTT
TRBV7-9	many	TRBD1	TRBJ1-1	CASSQGGGGTEAFF	TGTGCCAGCAGTCAAGGGGGCGGCGGCACTGAAGCTTTCTTT
TRBV19	.	TRBD1	TRBJ1-1	CASSLSQLRDSEAFF	TGTGCCAGTAGTCTAAGTCAGCTCCGGGACAGCGAAGCTTTCTTT
TRBV6-6	many	.	TRBJ2-2	CASSSTRTGELFF	TGTGCCAGCAGTTCTACTCGGACCGGGGAGCTGTTTTTT
TRBV28	many	.	TRBJ1-1	CASSLWGGENTEAFF	TGTGCCAGCAGTTTATGGGGCGGGGAGAACACTGAAGCTTTCTTT
TRBV27	many	TRBD1	TRBJ2-7	CASSPRWGQGAYEQYF	TGTGCCAGCAGTCCCCGGTGGGGACAGGGGGCCTACGAGCAGTACTTC
TRBV5-1	many	.	TRBJ2-6	CASSFPSLRQVPSGANVLTF	TGCGCCAGCAGCTTTCCCTCACTTCGACAGGTCCCCTCTGGGGCCAACGTCCTGACTTTC
TRBV5-1	many	TRBD2	TRBJ2-1	CASSLAGTSYNEQFF	TGCGCCAGCAGCTTGGCTGGGACTAGCTACAATGAGCAGTTCTTC
TRBV7-9	many	TRBD2	TRBJ2-1	CASSKLAGGFGNEQFF	TGTGCCAGCAGCAAATTGGCGGGAGGCTTTGGGAATGAGCAGTTCTTC
TRBV10-3	many	TRBD1	TRBJ1-1	CAISSGQGFTEAFF	TGTGCCATCAGTTCGGGACAGGGCTTCACTGAAGCTTTCTTT
TRBV28	many	.	TRBJ1-6	CASSRGATGNSPLHF	TGTGCCAGCAGCCGGGGGGCAACGGGTAATTCACCCCTCCACTTT
TRBV24-1	many	.	TRBJ1-1	CATSDPTGGPTEAFF	TGTGCCACCAGTGACCCCACGGGCGGGCCCACTGAAGCTTTCTTT